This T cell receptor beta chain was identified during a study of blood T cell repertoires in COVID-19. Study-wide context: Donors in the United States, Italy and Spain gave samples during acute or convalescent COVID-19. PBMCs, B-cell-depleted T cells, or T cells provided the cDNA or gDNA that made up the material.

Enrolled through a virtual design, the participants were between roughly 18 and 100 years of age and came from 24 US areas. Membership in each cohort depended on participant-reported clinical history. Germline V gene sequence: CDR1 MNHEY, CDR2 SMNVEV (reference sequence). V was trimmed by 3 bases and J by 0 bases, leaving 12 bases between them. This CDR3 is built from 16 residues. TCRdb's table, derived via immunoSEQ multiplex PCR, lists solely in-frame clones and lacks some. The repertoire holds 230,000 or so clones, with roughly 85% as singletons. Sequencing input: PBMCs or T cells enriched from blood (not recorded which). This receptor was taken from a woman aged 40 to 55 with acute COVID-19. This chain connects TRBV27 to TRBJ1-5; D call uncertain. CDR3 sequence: CASSFGGIYSNQPQHF. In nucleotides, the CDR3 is TGTGCCAGCAGTTTTGGAGGGATTTATAGCAATCAGCCCCAGCATTTT.